This T cell receptor (beta chain) was sequenced during a study of blood T cell repertoires in COVID-19. Looking at the study overall: Specimens from acute and convalescent COVID-19 originated in the United States, Italy and Spain.

In its sample, this clone was seen many times. J was trimmed by 7 bases and V by 6 bases; bases with no gene match: 7. The CDR3 covers 14 residues. CDR1 SNHLY and CDR2 FYNNEI come from the germline V gene. Authors' data handling: Estimation of nucleated cell counts relied on the amplification of reference gene primers. Sequencing was performed with immunoSEQ multiplex PCR; in TCRdb, only in-frame clones are kept and a portion is missing. V, J and clone size are those of that table, while D and trimming were read from the DNA. The sample has about 170,000 clones, approximately 80% seen once; the top ten hold 8% to 9.5%.

The sample comprised peripheral blood. This chain connects TRBV2 to TRBJ2-1; 9 bases agree with TRBD2. This receptor was taken from a man between 60 and 75 years old with acute or convalescent COVID-19. As DNA, the CDR3 is TGTGCCAGCAGGGTAGGACTAGCGTTGAATGAGCAGTTCTTC. This gives the protein CASRVGLALNEQFF.